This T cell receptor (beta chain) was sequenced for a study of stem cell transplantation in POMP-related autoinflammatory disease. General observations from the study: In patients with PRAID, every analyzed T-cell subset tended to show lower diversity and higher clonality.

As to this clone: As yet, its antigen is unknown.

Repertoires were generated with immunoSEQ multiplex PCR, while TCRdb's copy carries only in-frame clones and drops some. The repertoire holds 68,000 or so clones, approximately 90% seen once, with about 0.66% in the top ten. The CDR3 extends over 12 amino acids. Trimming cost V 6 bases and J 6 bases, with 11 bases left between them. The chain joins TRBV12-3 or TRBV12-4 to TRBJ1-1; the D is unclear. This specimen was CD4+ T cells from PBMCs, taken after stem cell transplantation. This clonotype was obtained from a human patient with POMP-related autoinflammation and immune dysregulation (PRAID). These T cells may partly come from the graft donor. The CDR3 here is CASSNGRAEAFF. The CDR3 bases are TGTGCCAGCAGCAATGGGAGGGCTGAAGCTTTCTTT.